This T cell receptor beta chain stems from a study of T cells in Graves' hyperthyroidism and ophthalmopathy. The overall study: At the time of initial diagnosis and before any treatment, peripheral blood was collected. General study results and limits: Separation of ophthalmopathy from stable hyperthyroidism was achieved by a 13 V-J model.

Stable disease denoted Graves' hyperthyroidism without ophthalmopathy progression within 18 months. Clinical symptoms, serum thyroxine, TRAb, thyroid ultrasound and orbital computed tomography established diagnosis. This clonotype occurred many times. Its target is unknown. The CDR3 runs 14 residues. Germline CDR1 and CDR2: KGHSH and LQKENI. Trimming took 6 bases from V and 1 from J; bases not matched to a gene: 3. TCR beta CDR3 region amplification was performed from RNA transcripts. TCR CDR3 underwent first-round RT-PCR with the HTBI primer set. In TCRdb, the multiplex PCR reads were re-called with MiXCR into one record per CDR3 protein. Of hundreds of thousands of distinct CDR3 sequences listed, roughly a sixth are singletons.

This TCR came from a woman younger than 30 with Graves' hyperthyroidism. V and J are TRBV18 and TRBJ1-5, with 7 bases lining up with TRBD1. Sequenced sample: blood. In DNA form, the CDR3 reads TGTGCCAGCTCTGCAGGGGGGAGCAATCAGCCCCAGCATTTT. Encoded protein: CASSAGGSNQPQHF. Full variable domain (missing parts from reference TRBV18 and TRBJ1-5): NAGVMQNPRHLVRRRGQEARLRCSPMKGHSHVYWYRQLPEEGLKFMVYLQKENIIDESGMPKERFSAEFPKEGPSILRIQQVVRGDSAAYFCASSAGGSNQPQHFGDGTRLSIL.